This TCR beta chain was retrieved from a study of T cell responses to AZD1222 COVID-19 vaccine. TCRdb's copy holds only in-frame clones and misses some; the assay was immunoSEQ multiplex PCR. The sample lists roughly 160,000 clones; about 90% were seen once. The germline V and J ends were trimmed by 5 bases and 2 bases, with 19 bases remaining between them. Germline CDR1 and CDR2: LNHDA and SQIVND (reference sequence). The CDR3 has 16 residues. The input for sequencing was peripheral blood, taken on day 0 of AZD1222 vaccination. The source of this sequence is an adult in good health. The genes are TRBV19 and TRBJ2-7, with D perhaps given as TRBD1 or TRBD2 (6 bases each). CDR3 sequence reads: CASSQGSRGLTYEQYF. CDR3 sequence (DNA): TGTGCCAGTAGTCAGGGTTCCAGGGGACTCACCTACGAGCAGTACTTC.